Below are 24 T cell receptor beta chains sequenced from a single sample in a study of cytomegalovirus exposure and HLA in healthy donors. Data came from immunoSEQ multiplex PCR; TCRdb stores just in-frame clones and leaves some out. The sample holds about 120,000 clones, about 84% seen once. Source material: PBMCs. The receptors come from a woman aged 30 to 39 in good health and CMV-seronegative.

In this sample, this clone is medium-sized. V usage is TRBV5-1 and J usage is TRBJ1-1; TRBD1 might be the D (6 bases). The CDR3 runs 15 residues. Germline V gene lookup returns CDR1 SGHRS and CDR2 YFSETQ. Between the trimmed V and J ends, which lost 4 bases and 4 bases, there was a span of 17 bases. The CDR3 here is CASSAGTYRSTEAFF. CDR3 coding DNA: TGCGCCAGCAGCGCCGGGACATATAGGAGCACTGAAGCTTTCTTT.

The chain joins TRBV27 to TRBJ2-1; 9 bases line up with TRBD2. This CDR3 comprises 14 residues. CDR1 and CDR2 from the germline V gene are MNHEY and SMNVEV (reference sequence). With 10 bases clipped from V and 4 bases from J, the junction kept 8 bases outside the gene matches. The CDR3 spells CATSPSGEYNEQFF. CDR3 in DNA: TGTGCCACTTCTCCTAGCGGGGAGTACAATGAGCAGTTCTTC.

The rearrangement uses TRBV9 and TRBJ2-2; D may be TRBD2 (5 bases). V shed 4 bases and J shed 3 bases, with 16 bases lying between them. Germline CDR1 is SGDLS and CDR2 is YYNGEE. The CDR3 is made up of 16 amino acids. CDR3 protein: CASSPVVWRDTGELFF. Here the CDR3 DNA reads TGTGCCAGCAGCCCAGTAGTCTGGCGGGACACCGGGGAGCTGTTTTTT.

This rearrangement joins TRBV5-1 to TRBJ1-6, with D maybe TRBD1 (6 bases). The CDR3 is 14 residues long. CDR1 and CDR2 from the germline V gene are SGHRS and YFSETQ. Trimming removed 5 bases at V and 8 bases at J, with 14 bases between. The CDR3 DNA is TGCGCCAGCAGTACAGGGCGCGAAGATTCACCCCTCCACTTT. Translating gives CASSTGREDSPLHF.

J is TRBJ2-5 and V is TRBV15; TRBD2 is a possible D gene (6 bases). V was pared by 1 base and J by 0 bases, with 12 bases between. The CDR3 extends over 16 amino acids. Germline V gives CDR1 LNHNV, CDR2 YYDKDF (reference sequence). Here the CDR3 reads CATSRGPEGDQETQYF. The CDR3 nucleotides are TGTGCCACCAGCAGAGGCCCGGAGGGAGACCAAGAGACCCAGTACTTC.

This clone has only one observation. V usage is TRBV27 and J usage is TRBJ1-4; TRBD1 might be the D (5 bases). CDR1 is MNHEY and CDR2 is SMNVEV in the germline V gene (reference sequence). Trimming shortened V by 1 base and J by 7 bases, and 10 bases separated the two germline ends. The CDR3 totals 14 residues. CDR3 in amino acids: CASSLLGAGEKLFF. For the CDR3, the DNA is TGTGCCAGCAGTTTATTAGGGGCCGGTGAAAAACTGTTTTTT.

V usage is TRBV6-5 and J usage is TRBJ2-7; TRBD1 might be the D (5 bases). Trimming left V 6 bases short and J 3 bases short, with 18 bases between. This CDR3 region has 15 residues. The V gene's germline CDR1 is MNHEY and CDR2 SVGAGI. Here the CDR3 DNA reads TGTGCCAGCAGCACGGACACAAGCCGGGTCTACGAGCAGTACTTC. This encodes CASSTDTSRVYEQYF.

The V gene is TRBV7-6, the J gene TRBJ2-2; possibly TRBD1 for D (6 bases). Looked up from germline, CDR1 is SGHVS and CDR2 is FNYEAQ. The CDR3 sequence is 16 residues long. The V gene lost 1 base and the J gene lost 2 bases, with 11 bases spanning the gap. The CDR3 DNA sequence: TGTGCCAGCAGCTTAGAAGACAGGTTCAACACCGGGGAGCTGTTTTTT. Protein product: CASSLEDRFNTGELFF.

This clone occurred a few times. The chain carries TRBV27 and TRBJ1-5; TRBD1 might be the D (6 bases). The CDR3 covers 15 residues. V dropped 6 bases and J dropped 5 bases, with 17 bases sitting between them. Germline-derived CDR1 and CDR2 are MNHEY and SMNVEV (reference sequence). CDR3 sequence reads: CASSRGGLLDQPQHF. The DNA for the CDR3 is TGTGCCAGCAGCCGGGGGGGCCTCCTGGATCAGCCCCAGCATTTT.

V gene TRBV4-1 combines with J gene TRBJ2-5; 9 nucleotides line up with TRBD2. Germline values: CDR1 MGHRA, CDR2 YSYEKL. This CDR3 has 16 residues. Unmatched junction bases numbered 12, after V lost 0 bases and J lost 10 bases. This CDR3 reads CASSQDESSGGIFQYF. In DNA, the CDR3 is TGCGCCAGCAGCCAAGATGAAAGCAGCGGGGGGATTTTCCAGTACTTC.

The rearrangement uses TRBV27 and TRBJ1-6; 9 bases align to TRBD1. Trimming cost V 4 bases and J 7 bases; bases outside gene matches: 8. Germline V gene data show CDR1 as MNHEY and CDR2 as SMNVEV (reference sequence). This CDR3 contains 16 residues. The CDR3 loop reads CASSSLSGTGNSPLHF. The CDR3 bases are TGTGCCAGCAGTTCCCTTTCCGGGACAGGGAATTCACCCCTCCACTTT.

This clone was seen a handful of times. The gene calls are TRBV2 and TRBJ1-1, with a tentative D call TRBD1 (5 bases). This CDR3 has 13 amino acids. Per the germline V gene, CDR1 is SNHLY and CDR2 is FYNNEI. Trimming stripped 7 bases from V and 1 base from J, with 10 bases between. The CDR3 nucleotides read TGTGCCAGCACCACACAGGCGAACACTGAAGCTTTCTTT. Encoded protein: CASTTQANTEAFF.

J is TRBJ1-1 and V is TRBV11-2, with D hard to call. V dropped 0 bases and J dropped 10 bases, with 9 bases sitting between them. Germline V gene sequence: CDR1 SGHAT, CDR2 FQNNGV. This CDR3 region has 12 residues. CDR3 in DNA: TGTGCCAGCAGCTTAGAGGGTCGAGGAGCTTTCTTT. It translates to CASSLEGRGAFF. Using reference TRBV11-2 and TRBJ1-1 for the parts outside the CDR3, the full variable domain is EAGVAQSPRYKIIEKRQSVAFWCNPISGHATLYWYQQILGQGPKLLIQFQNNGVVDDSQLPKDRFSAERLKGVDSTLKIQPAKLEDSAVYLCASSLEGRGAFFGQGTRLTVV.

V gene TRBV6-1 combines with J gene TRBJ2-1; TRBD2 is a possible D gene (6 bases). The CDR3 is 15 residues long. With 6 bases removed from V and 7 bases from J, the gap between germline ends came to 19 bases. The germline V gene has CDR1 MNHNS and CDR2 SASEGT. This chain's CDR3 is CASRLPTRFSNEQFF. The CDR3 nucleotides are TGTGCCAGCAGGCTACCGACTAGATTTTCGAATGAGCAGTTCTTC.

This clone appeared a single time. This chain connects TRBV2 to TRBJ1-1, with TRBD1 matching 9 bases. This CDR3 has 14 residues. The germline CDR1 and CDR2 sequences are SNHLY and FYNNEI. Trimming took 6 bases from V and 1 from J; bases not matched to a gene: 3. CDR3: CASRDRGSNTEAFF. CDR3 in DNA: TGTGCCAGCAGGGACAGGGGTTCGAACACTGAAGCTTTCTTT.

The chain links TRBV9 to TRBJ2-7; 9 bases map to TRBD1. Germline assignment: CDR1 SGDLS and CDR2 YYNGEE. Losses at the gene ends were 4 bases for V and 1 base for J; bases not matched to a gene: 3. The length of the CDR3 is 14 residues. Here the CDR3 reads CASSLGTGSYEQYF. The CDR3 DNA is TGTGCCAGCAGCTTGGGGACAGGGTCCTACGAGCAGTACTTC.

In this sample, this clone turned up once. The chain combines TRBV18 with TRBJ2-1; D is uncertain. Germline values: CDR1 KGHSH, CDR2 LQKENI. V was cut by 2 bases and J by 0 bases, with 8 bases left in between. The CDR3 spans 15 residues. Here the CDR3 reads CASSPGPSSYNEQFF. For the CDR3, the DNA is TGTGCCAGCTCACCAGGGCCCAGCTCCTACAATGAGCAGTTCTTC.

The rearrangement links TRBV6-5 to TRBJ1-4; D might be TRBD1 (5 bases). Looked up from germline, CDR1 is MNHEY and CDR2 is SVGAGI. The CDR3 loop spans 15 amino acids. V dropped 6 bases and J dropped 10 bases, with 21 bases sitting between them. The CDR3 sequence: CASRAPGRTRGKLFF. CDR3 DNA: TGTGCCAGCAGGGCTCCTGGGCGGACTAGGGGAAAACTGTTTTTT.

As regards this clone: A much larger clone differs from this one at a single base, so this may be a read error. The sample holds other DNA sequences that translate to the same CDR3. The V gene is TRBV6-4, the J gene TRBJ2-1, with 9 bases lining up with TRBD1. Germline loops: CDR1 MRHNA, CDR2 SNTAGT. This CDR3 has 16 residues. J gave up 1 base and V 0 bases, and 1 base lay outside the gene matches. Here the CDR3 DNA reads TGTGCCAGCAGTGACTCGACAGGGGGTTCCTACAATGAGCAGTTCTTC. Translating it yields CASSDSTGGSYNEQFF.

This sequence joins TRBV5-1 and TRBJ1-6; maybe TRBD1 (6 bases). The CDR3 has 15 residues. Germline V lookup: CDR1 SGHRS, CDR2 YFSETQ. V was pared by 3 bases and J by 5 bases, with 12 bases between. The CDR3 DNA is TGCGCCAGCAGCTCTCTGACAGGTGATAATTCACCCCTCCACTTT. Translation: CASSSLTGDNSPLHF.

The rearrangement joins TRBV28 to TRBJ2-3, with 9 bases lining up with TRBD2. The CDR3 is made up of 17 amino acids. CDR1 is MDHEN, CDR2 SYDVKM, per germline. After removal of 4 bases from V and 0 bases from J, the junction contained 8 bases not matched to a gene. The CDR3 DNA is TGTGCCAGCAGTTCCCCCCTAGCGGGGACTAGCACAGATACGCAGTATTTT. Encoded protein: CASSSPLAGTSTDTQYF.

This chain joins TRBV30 and TRBJ2-7; D call uncertain. V was trimmed by 6 bases and J by 4 bases, leaving 13 bases between them. The CDR3 is 12 residues long. CDR1 and CDR2 (germline): GTSNPN, SVGIG (reference sequence). DNA for the CDR3: TGTGCCTGCCGTGGGCTGATTTACGAGCAGTACTTC. Its protein is CACRGLIYEQYF.

A single count supports this clone. J is TRBJ1-2 and V is TRBV21-1. TRBV21-1 is a pseudogene. This CDR3 has 12 residues. CDR3 DNA sequence: TGTGCCAGCAGCACGGGTGGCTATGGCTACACCTTC. This sequence encodes CASSTGGYGYTF.

Here the CDR3 reads CASSPAAGGVGELFF. The CDR3 DNA reads TGTGCCAGCAGCCCTGCGGCGGGGGGCGTCGGGGAGCTGTTTTTT. V usage is TRBV6-5 and J usage is TRBJ2-2, with 8 bases identical to TRBD2. The length of the CDR3 is 15 residues. The V gene's germline CDR1 is MNHEY and CDR2 SVGAGI. J was trimmed by 7 bases and V by 6 bases; bases with no gene match: 10.